This T cell receptor beta chain is from a study of blood T cells in healthy people across ages. V lost 5 bases and J 8 bases, leaving 21 bases between the germline ends. The germline CDR1 and CDR2 sequences are SGHDN and FVKESK. This CDR3 contains 15 residues. A second about 7 to 12 cycle PCR used barcoded and J-beta primers. TCRdb passed the 5' RACE reads through MiXCR, listing each CDR3 protein once. The data hold about 640,000 distinct CDR3 sequences, with approximately 59% observed a single time. The TCR sequence derives from a man aged 55 to 70 in good health. The chain joins TRBV14 to TRBJ1-2, with a tentative D call TRBD1 (5 bases). Sequenced: blood. CDR3 sequence (DNA): TGTGCCAGCAGCAGTCCCGGGACCCAGCCACAGGGCTACACCTTC. It specifies CASSSPGTQPQGYTF.